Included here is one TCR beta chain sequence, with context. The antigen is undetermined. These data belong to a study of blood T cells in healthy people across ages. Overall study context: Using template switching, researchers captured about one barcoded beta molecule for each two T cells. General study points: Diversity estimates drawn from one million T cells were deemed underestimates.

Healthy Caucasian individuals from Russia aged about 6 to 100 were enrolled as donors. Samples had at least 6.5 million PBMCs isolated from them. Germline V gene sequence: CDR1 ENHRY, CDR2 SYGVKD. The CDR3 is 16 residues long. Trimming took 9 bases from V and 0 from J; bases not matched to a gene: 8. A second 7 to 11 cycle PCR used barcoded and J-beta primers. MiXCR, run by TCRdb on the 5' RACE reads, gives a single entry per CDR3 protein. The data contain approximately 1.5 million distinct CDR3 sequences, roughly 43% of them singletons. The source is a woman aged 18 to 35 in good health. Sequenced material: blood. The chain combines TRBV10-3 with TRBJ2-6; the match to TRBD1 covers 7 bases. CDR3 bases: TGTGCCATTGAAAGGGGGACAGTCTCTGGGGCCAACGTCCTGACTTTC. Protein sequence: CAIERGTVSGANVLTF.